This T cell receptor (beta chain) stems from a study of human T cells and chemical hapten exposure (dated by TCRdb to about 2021). Concerning the study at large: For sensitization, 2% DPC in acetone was applied to a roughly 2 cm by roughly 2 cm area of upper inner arm skin. Weekly therapeutic DPC doses were additionally applied to the scalp of patients throughout the roughly 22-week study period. Patch testing on the upper back used Finn chambers containing 0.01% DPC, with scoring done after 6 days according to International Contact Dermatitis Research Group standards. Most of the patients in the cohort were female, and the cohort covered alopecia areata with under or over 50% scalp involvement, alopecia totalis and alopecia universalis. Libraries were pooled for sequencing, and per-sample TCR yields varied mainly because of small differences in library volumes within the pool. The study tracked peripheral blood TCR repertoire changes in vivo during primary and secondary sensitization to the hapten diphenylcyclopropenone (DPC) in alopecia patients. Blood was sampled from patients pre-sensitization (week 0) and at 2, 6 and about 24 weeks after DPC sensitization. Blood for TCR sequencing was provided by twenty-nine alopecia patients at one to four time points (pre-sensitization, 2, 6 and 24 weeks).

Points the paper makes about the study in general: Compared with pre-sensitization or healthy control sets, expanded TCRs formed significantly more large CDR3 similarity clusters, which is consistent with antigen-driven responses. The number of TCRs above 1 in 1000 frequency did not change with DPC sensitization; there was no evidence of global repertoire structure alterations. Patch test score was positively correlated with the number of PT1 expanded TCRs, with significance at thresholds 8, 16 and 32 but not at 4. All patients had alopecia, a presumed autoimmune disease, so their immune response might differ from that of healthy individuals. After repeated subsampling, changes were observed in the strength of the expansion versus patch-test correlation and in the threshold at which the correlation became significant.

This specimen's time point label, interpreted: pre-sensitization, week 0. Sample treatment or condition, as interpreted from the label and publication: therapeutic diphenylcyclopropenone sensitization with weekly scalp DPC. Blood at each patch-test visit was drawn before the patch test was applied. Patients were considered eligible if aged 18 to 70, diagnosed with alopecia and deemed suitable for DPC therapy, and patients were excluded if pregnant. Total RNA was isolated from unfractionated whole blood collected in Tempus Blood RNA tubes. This clonotype was counted only a few times. The clone's antigen remains unknown. Base quality data are lacking; no much larger clone is found one base away. Library preparation was by RACE. Sequencing relied on a NextSeq 500. Library preparation attached unique molecular identifiers to individual cDNA molecules for quantitative, reproducible TCR counting. Each blood RNA sample was used to sequence both TCR alpha and TCR beta chains. The paper's data handling went like this. A median of about 87,000 TCRs per sample was observed, with a range of about 20,000 to 750,000. V, J and CDR3 annotation of the TCR reads was carried out using the Decombinator software suite. For the PS versus PT1 abundance plots, all samples were subsampled to the same number of TCRs (28,000). Expanded TCRs were defined as absent before sensitization and observed at least eight times at the 2-week time point. TCRdb took the public reads, trimmed them with fastp at Q25, ran MiXCR for clone calling and kept in-frame beta chains. Every CDR3 protein is listed once, alongside the most common genes and DNA of its rows. The V and J calls here are based on TCRdb, not the publication. Counted in this sample were 300,000 to 450,000 distinct CDR3 sequences; around 5% of them appeared once. Clones ranked in the top ten supply about 7.7% of the sample.

CDR1 and CDR2 (SGHTA, FQGNSA) derive from the germline V gene. Spanning cysteine to phenylalanine, the CDR3 consists of 15 amino acids. Only the CDR3 DNA stays, 45 bases, in frame from base 1. V sheds 5 bases and J sheds 0 bases, leaving 13 bases between their ends. The origin of this receptor is a woman aged 18-29 years with alopecia areata. Some clones in this sample may be carry-over from other donors' samples. Sequencing was performed on whole blood, taken in connection with sensitization to the hapten diphenylcyclopropenone (DPC). The chain is made from TRBV7-2 and TRBJ2-5; the D gene is not confidently resolved. CDR3 reads: CASSRPLSDQETQYF. The sequence in DNA is TGTGCCAGCAGCCGACCCCTCTCGGACCAAGAGACCCAGTACTTC.